The next 15 T cell receptor beta chains were all read from a single sample in a study of OX40 agonist ivuxolimab in advanced cancers. Clones were sequenced by immunoSEQ multiplex PCR, and TCRdb holds only the in-frame ones, with some missing. The table lists some 49,000 clones, over 80% of them singletons. Sample: CD4+ or CD8+ T cells sorted from blood, taken in a trial of the OX40 agonist ivuxolimab. These receptors originate from an adult with an advanced solid tumor such as melanoma, head and neck, liver or kidney cancer.

The chain combines TRBV7-9 with TRBJ2-3, with TRBD2 matching over 8 bases. Germline V gene data show CDR1 as SEHNR and CDR2 as FQNEAQ (reference sequence). V was pared by 1 base and J by 0 bases, with 3 bases of the junction left unmatched. The CDR3 totals 16 residues. This chain's CDR3 is CASSLGRGGSTDTQYF. DNA of the CDR3: TGTGCCAGCAGCTTAGGTCGGGGGGGGAGCACAGATACGCAGTATTTT.

The chain combines TRBV6-5 with TRBJ1-4; 9 bases are shared with TRBD1. The germline CDR1 and CDR2 sequences are MNHEY and SVGAGI. J gave up 4 bases and V 7 bases, and 4 bases lay outside the gene matches. The length of the CDR3 is 14 residues. This CDR3 reads CASTTGQGNEKLFF. Written as DNA, the CDR3 is TGTGCCAGCACGACGGGACAGGGTAATGAAAAACTGTTTTTT.

This chain connects TRBV5-5 to TRBJ1-4; unclear D gene. The CDR3 loop spans 13 amino acids. The germline CDR1 and CDR2 sequences are SGHKS and YYEKEE (reference sequence). V gave up 3 bases and J gave up 2 bases, with 5 bases separating them. CDR3 in amino acids: CASSSWTNEKLFF. In DNA form, the CDR3 reads TGTGCCAGCAGCTCGTGGACTAATGAAAAACTGTTTTTT.

This clone was counted a few times. V and J are TRBV19 and TRBJ2-2, with 8 nucleotides matching TRBD1. The J segment lost 4 bases and the V segment lost 8 bases, leaving 6 bases of the junction unmatched. Per the germline V gene, CDR1 is LNHDA and CDR2 is SQIVND (reference sequence). The CDR3 extends over 14 amino acids. In DNA, the CDR3 is TGTGCCAGTGGCCAGGGGGCGGTCACCGGGGAGCTGTTTTTT. Amino acids: CASGQGAVTGELFF.

The chain employs TRBV2 and TRBJ2-3; no definite D call. The CDR3 sequence is 13 residues long. V was shortened by 7 bases and J by 2 bases, with 10 bases between the two germline ends. Germline V lookup: CDR1 SNHLY, CDR2 FYNNEI. The DNA for the CDR3 is TGTGCCAGCATCGAACCTCCCACAGATACGCAGTATTTT. It specifies CASIEPPTDTQYF.

The rearrangement uses TRBV28 and TRBJ1-6, with 12 bases matching TRBD1. The CDR3 totals 17 residues. The V segment lost 7 bases and the J segment 6 bases; nucleotides outside the gene matches: 10. Germline V CDR1 and CDR2: MDHEN, SYDVKM. The CDR3 loop reads CASTRGPGQGANSPLHF. CDR3 in DNA: TGTGCCAGCACCAGAGGGCCGGGACAGGGGGCTAATTCACCCCTCCACTTT.

The rearrangement uses TRBV18 and TRBJ2-5; 10 bases match TRBD2. V shed 3 bases, J shed 4 bases, and the junction held 5 bases outside the gene matches. This CDR3 has 15 residues. Germline CDR1 KGHSH, CDR2 LQKENI. CDR3 loop: CASSPQRGGGETQYF. In DNA form, the CDR3 reads TGTGCCAGCTCACCCCAGCGGGGGGGTGGAGAGACCCAGTACTTC.

The J gene is TRBJ2-5, the V gene TRBV18; D is perhaps TRBD2 (6 bases). CDR1 KGHSH and CDR2 LQKENI come from the germline V gene. This CDR3 has 15 amino acids. Trimming took 6 bases from V and 11 from J, leaving 25 bases between them. The CDR3 is CASSPIDGGPGEQYF. CDR3 coding DNA: TGTGCCAGCTCCCCTATTGACGGGGGACCGGGAGAGCAGTACTTC.

This clone appeared once. This chain joins TRBV7-2 and TRBJ2-7, with 7 bases aligning to TRBD1. Germline V CDR1 and CDR2: SGHTA, FQGNSA. This CDR3 comprises 14 residues. V gave up 5 bases and J gave up 4 bases; unmatched junction bases: 8. The CDR3 spells CASSTPGQSYEQYF. CDR3 bases: TGTGCCAGCAGCACGCCGGGACAGTCGTACGAGCAGTACTTC.

In this sample, this clone turned up a few times. The rearrangement uses TRBV5-1 and TRBJ1-5; TRBD1 might be the D (5 bases). The V gene's germline CDR1 is SGHRS and CDR2 YFSETQ. V was shortened by 0 bases and J by 5 bases, with 12 bases between the two germline ends. The CDR3 is made up of 15 amino acids. This CDR3 reads CASSLGPGSDQPQHF. The CDR3 DNA reads TGCGCCAGCAGCTTGGGACCAGGGAGCGATCAGCCCCAGCATTTT.

The chain recombines TRBV18 with TRBJ1-1; D unclear. The length of the CDR3 is 14 residues. The germline V and J ends were trimmed by 1 base and 0 bases, with 6 bases remaining between them. CDR1 and CDR2 (germline): KGHSH, LQKENI. The CDR3 loop is CASSPQGLNTEAFF. CDR3 nucleotides: TGTGCCAGCTCACCACAGGGTCTGAACACTGAAGCTTTCTTT.

The chain has TRBV11-3 and TRBJ2-5, with D possibly being TRBD2 (7 bases). Germline V gene lookup returns CDR1 SGHNT and CDR2 YENEEA. Trimming shortened V by 3 bases and J by 5 bases, and 16 bases separated the two germline ends. The CDR3 runs to 15 residues. In DNA form, the CDR3 reads TGTGCCAGCAGCTTGAGAGGGGGGGCCTACGAGACCCAGTACTTC. This gives the protein CASSLRGGAYETQYF.

The chain couples TRBV20-1 to TRBJ1-6; D remains ambiguous. CDR3 length: 11 amino acids. With 3 bases removed from V and 6 bases from J, the gap between germline ends came to 3 bases. Germline CDR1 and CDR2: DFQATT and SNEGSKA (reference sequence). CDR3 in DNA: TGCAGTGCTAGGGGTAATTCACCCCTCCACTTT. Translating gives CSARGNSPLHF.

The V call is TRBV29-1, the J call TRBJ1-2; 7 bases fit TRBD1. CDR1 and CDR2 (germline): SQVTM, ANQGSEA. V lost 6 bases to trimming and J lost 4 bases; unmatched junction nucleotides: 5. There are 12 residues in the CDR3. CDR3 residues: CSVGDSGYGYTF. DNA of the CDR3: TGCAGCGTCGGGGACAGTGGCTATGGCTACACCTTC.

This sequence joins TRBV28 and TRBJ2-7; 9 bases map to TRBD2. This CDR3 is 15 amino acids long. V was pared by 7 bases and J by 1 base, with 8 bases of the junction left unmatched. Germline CDR1 MDHEN, CDR2 SYDVKM. CDR3 sequence reads: CASTLSGGGSYEQYF. In DNA, the CDR3 is TGTGCCAGCACCCTTAGCGGGGGCGGGTCCTACGAGCAGTACTTC.